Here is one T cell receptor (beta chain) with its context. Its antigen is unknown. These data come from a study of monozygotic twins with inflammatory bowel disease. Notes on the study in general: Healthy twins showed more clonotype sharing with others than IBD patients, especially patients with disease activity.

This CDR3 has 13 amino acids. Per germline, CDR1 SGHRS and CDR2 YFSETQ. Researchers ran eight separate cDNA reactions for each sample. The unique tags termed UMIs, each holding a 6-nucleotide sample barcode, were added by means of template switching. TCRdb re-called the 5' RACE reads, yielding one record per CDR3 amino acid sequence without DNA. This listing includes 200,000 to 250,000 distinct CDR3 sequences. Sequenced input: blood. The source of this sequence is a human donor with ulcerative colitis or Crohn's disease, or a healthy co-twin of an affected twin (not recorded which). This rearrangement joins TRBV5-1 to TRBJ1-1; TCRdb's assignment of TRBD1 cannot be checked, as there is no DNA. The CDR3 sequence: CASSFRVNTEAFF.